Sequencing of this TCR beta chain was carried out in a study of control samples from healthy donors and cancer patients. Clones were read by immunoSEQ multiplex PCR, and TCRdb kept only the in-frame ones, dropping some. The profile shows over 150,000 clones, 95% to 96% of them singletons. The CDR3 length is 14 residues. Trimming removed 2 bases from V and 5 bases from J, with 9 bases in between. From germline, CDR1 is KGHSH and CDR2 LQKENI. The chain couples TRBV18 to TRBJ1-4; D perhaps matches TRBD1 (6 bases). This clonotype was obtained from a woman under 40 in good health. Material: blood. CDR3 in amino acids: CASSPARGNEKLFF. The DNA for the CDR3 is TGTGCCAGCTCACCAGCTAGGGGGAATGAAAAACTGTTTTTT.